The 18 T cell receptor beta chains reported below all come from one sample, sequenced in a study of post-analysis software for immune sequencing data. Findings of the study overall: Roughly five TRBV segments were significantly more frequent in patients than in controls. TRBV5-6, TRBV5-1 and TRBV20-1 were among these segments.

The TCR beta cDNA libraries carried unique molecular identifiers. TCRdb re-called the PCR reads through MiXCR, storing one row per CDR3 protein. The profile shows about 200,000 distinct CDR3 sequences, 29% of them singletons. No cognate antigen is known for these TCRs. Sequences were obtained from blood. These receptors were obtained from a girl aged 2 to 17 with multiple sclerosis.

Of note for this clonotype: A read error may account for a junction end that differs from germline. The DNA of the CDR3 is TGTGCCAGCAGCTCTCTGGGGAATTCACCCCCCCACTTT. This gives the protein CASSSLGNSPPHF. The chain recombines TRBV3-1 with TRBJ1-6; D unresolved. CDR3 size: 13 residues. In germline, CDR1 is LGHDT, CDR2 YNNKEL (reference sequence). The full variable domain, rest sourced from reference TRBV3-1 and TRBJ1-6, is DTAVSQTPKYLVTQMGNDKSIKCEQNLGHDTMYWYKQDSKKFLKIMFSYNNKELIINETVPNRFSPKSPDKAHLNLHINSLELGDSAVYFCASSSLGNSPPHFGNGTRLTVT.

The chain couples TRBV2 to TRBJ2-1; D tentatively reads TRBD1 or TRBD2 (5 bases each). The germline CDR1 and CDR2 sequences are SNHLY and FYNNEI. V was pared by 4 bases and J by 10 bases, with 17 bases between. This CDR3 comprises 14 residues. CDR3 amino acids: CASSVGVMGGEQFF. In DNA form, the CDR3 reads TGTGCCAGCAGTGTGGGGGTGATGGGCGGAGAGCAGTTCTTC.

On this clonotype itself: A much larger clone lies one base from this, so it may be a read error. V usage is TRBV10-3 and J usage is TRBJ2-5, with 8 nucleotides matching TRBD1. Germline-derived CDR1 and CDR2 are ENHRY and SYGVKD. V was clipped by 3 bases and J by 0 bases; unmatched bases: 9. The CDR3 extends over 17 amino acids. The CDR3 region is CAISDPDRAGYQETQYF. DNA for the CDR3: TGTGCCATCAGTGACCCGGACAGGGCAGGGTACCAAGAGACCCAGTACTTC.

This clonotype was seen a few times. V gene TRBV24-1 combines with J gene TRBJ1-2; weak D call: TRBD1 (5 bases). The CDR3 is made up of 17 amino acids. Trimming shortened V by 4 bases and J by 6 bases, and 23 bases separated the two germline ends. CDR1 and CDR2 (germline): KGHDR, SFDVKD. The CDR3: CATSDSSTQGGRNGYTF. The CDR3 DNA reads as TGTGCCACCAGTGACTCATCGACCCAGGGTGGTCGGAATGGCTACACCTTC.

This clonotype has at least ten counts. The chain recombines TRBV29-1 with TRBJ1-5; a weak D match, TRBD1 (5 bases). V was pared by 5 bases and J by 4 bases, with 9 bases between. This CDR3 has 12 amino acids. Germline CDR1 and CDR2: SQVTM and ANQGSEA. DNA of the CDR3: TGCAGCGTTCGGGACGGGAATCAGCCCCAGCATTTT. The encoded protein is CSVRDGNQPQHF.

About this clonotype itself: A junction end diverges from the germline sequence, so it may reflect a read error. This chain connects TRBV20-1 to TRBJ1-4; D might be TRBD1 (6 bases). The germline gives CDR1 DFQATT, CDR2 SNEGSKA (reference sequence). This CDR3 contains 15 residues. Here the CDR3 reads CSARVGGRSNEKRFF. The CDR3 nucleotides read TGCAGTGCTAGAGTCGGGGGGCGGTCTAATGAAAAACGGTTTTTT.

Points on this clonotype: A single base separates this from a much larger clone, so it may be a read error. The chain is built from TRBV29-1 and TRBJ2-1; possibly TRBD2 for D (7 bases). Trimming removed 6 bases at V and 4 bases at J, with 25 bases between. The CDR3 has 17 amino acids. Germline V gene lookup returns CDR1 SQVTM and CDR2 ANQGSEA. The CDR3 bases are TGCAGCGTCCCCCTCAGGGGAGGACTAGTGCTTTACAATGAGCAGTTCTTC. Its translation: CSVPLRGGLVLYNEQFF.

Points on this clonotype: A much larger clone lies a single base off, so this may be a read error. This chain links TRBV5-1 with TRBJ2-4; no clear D gene. The end of the DNA fits TRBJ2-7 better, so the J call may be wrong. CDR1 and CDR2 (germline): SGHRS, YFSETQ. This CDR3 spans 13 amino acids. The CDR3 DNA reads TGCGCCAGCAGCTCCGGGCCAACCTGCGAGCAGTACTTC. Protein: CASSSGPTCEQYF.

This clonotype was counted at least ten times. Here the CDR3 DNA reads TGTGCCAGCAGTCCGGGACTAGCGGGAGATCGATTTTACGAGCAGTACTTC. Translating it yields CASSPGLAGDRFYEQYF. The chain combines TRBV27 with TRBJ2-7; 14 bases agree with TRBD2. This CDR3 has 17 amino acids. V was pared by 5 bases and J by 4 bases, with 10 bases of the junction left unmatched. The germline V gene encodes CDR1 MNHEY and CDR2 SMNVEV (reference sequence).

V gene TRBV25-1 combines with J gene TRBJ2-1; D not certain. This CDR3 comprises 15 residues. V lost 1 base and J lost 0, with 7 bases in between. Germline CDR1 and CDR2: MGHDK and SYGVNS. CDR3 sequence reads: CASSELAGSYNEQFF. CDR3 sequence (DNA): TGTGCCAGCAGTGAATTGGCAGGCTCCTACAATGAGCAGTTCTTC.

The chain combines TRBV5-1 with TRBJ1-6; 8 bases align to TRBD1. Germline V gene sequence: CDR1 SGHRS, CDR2 YFSETQ. This CDR3 spans 14 amino acids. Trimming took 4 bases from V and 7 from J; bases not matched to a gene: 4. As DNA, the CDR3 is TGCGCCAGCAGCCGGGACAGGTTAAATTCACCCCTCCACTTT. Its translation is CASSRDRLNSPLHF.

In the case of this clonotype: It may be a read error: a sequence one base away is much more abundant. The J gene is TRBJ2-4, the V gene TRBV30, with D possibly being TRBD2 (5 bases). The ends were cut back, 2 bases at V and 0 bases at J, with 11 bases in the middle. CDR1 GTSNPN and CDR2 SVGIG come from the germline V gene (reference sequence). CDR3 size: 15 residues. In DNA form, the CDR3 reads TGTGCCTGGAGTCCTAGGAGGATAGCCAAAAACATTCAGTACTTC. It specifies CAWSPRRIAKNIQYF.

This clonotype has a handful of counts. This rearrangement joins TRBV11-2 to TRBJ2-1; 10 bases line up with TRBD2. The V segment lost 0 bases and the J segment 3 bases; nucleotides outside the gene matches: 2. This CDR3 has 16 amino acids. Per the germline V gene, CDR1 is SGHAT and CDR2 is FQNNGV. The CDR3 DNA follows: TGTGCCAGCAGCTTAGAAGCGGGAGGGCTCTACAATGAGCAGTTCTTC. Encoded protein: CASSLEAGGLYNEQFF.

This clonotype was counted many times. This chain uses TRBV5-1 with TRBJ2-5; D not certain. The CDR3 sequence is 14 residues long. V was shortened by 4 bases and J by 11 bases, with 21 bases between the two germline ends. Germline CDR1 and CDR2: SGHRS and YFSETQ. The CDR3 here is CASSPAPESGEQYF. The DNA for the CDR3 is TGCGCCAGCAGCCCAGCCCCAGAGTCCGGTGAGCAGTACTTC. The full variable domain, rest sourced from reference TRBV5-1 and TRBJ2-5, is KAGVTQTPRYLIKTRGQQVTLSCSPISGHRSVSWYQQTPGQGLQFLFEYFSETQRNKGNFPGRFSGRQFSNSRSEMNVSTLELGDSALYLCASSPAPESGEQYFGPGTRLLVL.

This clonotype was detected many times. The chain joins TRBV5-6 to TRBJ2-5; D gene unclear. Trimming left V 4 bases short and J 5 bases short, with 15 bases between. The CDR3 loop spans 14 amino acids. Germline V gives CDR1 SGHDT, CDR2 YYEEEE. As DNA, the CDR3 is TGTGCCAGCAGCCCTCTGGGTCCTTGGGAGACCCAGTACTTC. Amino acid sequence: CASSPLGPWETQYF.

Remarks on this clonotype: A much larger clone sits a single nucleotide away, making a read error possible. The J gene is TRBJ2-7, the V gene TRBV11-2, with 10 bases aligning to TRBD2. Germline values: CDR1 SGHAT, CDR2 FQNNGV. The CDR3 consists of 15 residues. The V segment lost 4 bases and the J segment 7 bases; nucleotides outside the gene matches: 10. For the CDR3, the DNA is TGTGCCAGCAGCTCAATAGCGGGAGGTCATAATGAGCAGTACTTC. Residues: CASSSIAGGHNEQYF.

This clonotype was observed a few times. The chain has TRBV18 and TRBJ2-4; D not certain. CDR3 length: 15 residues. Germline CDR1 KGHSH, CDR2 LQKENI. The germline V and J ends were trimmed by 2 bases and 2 bases, with 10 bases remaining between them. CDR3 nucleotide sequence: TGTGCCAGCTCACCAGCGGAAGGGACCAAAAACATTCAGTACTTC. The encoded protein is CASSPAEGTKNIQYF.

As regards this clonotype: A read error may be the cause here, since a much bigger clone is one base away. The chain couples TRBV20-1 to TRBJ1-4; no clear D gene. From germline, CDR1 is DFQATT and CDR2 SNEGSKA (reference sequence). The CDR3 length is 12 residues. The CDR3, as DNA: TGCAGCCCCTTCCCGGTCAATGAAAAACTGTTTTTT. Residues: CSPFPVNEKLFF.